Reported below is one T cell receptor beta chain. The sample originates from a study of blood T cell repertoires in COVID-19. Produced via immunoSEQ multiplex PCR; TCRdb's table is partial and in-frame only. The sample includes approximately 170,000 clones, roughly four fifths of them seen just once. CDR1 LGHNA and CDR2 YSLEER come from the germline V gene. V was pared by 1 base and J by 8 bases, with 28 bases between. The CDR3 length is 19 residues. J is TRBJ2-3 and V is TRBV4-3, with D perhaps TRBD2 (6 bases). Sequencing was performed on peripheral blood. The sequence came from a woman aged 65 to 85 with COVID-19, enrolled during active disease. The CDR3 loop reads CASSQAQKVGRGLTGTQYF. The CDR3 DNA sequence: TGCGCCAGCAGCCAAGCACAAAAGGTTGGGCGGGGTCTAACGGGTACGCAGTATTTT.